A selection of T cell receptor beta chains follows, all from one sample in a study of cytomegalovirus exposure and HLA in healthy donors. Here immunoSEQ multiplex PCR was the method, and the copy in TCRdb shows in-frame clones only, minus some. The repertoire holds about 98,000 clones, roughly nine tenths seen once, with about 6% in the top ten. Sequenced sample: PBMCs. Source of these receptors: a man aged 18 to 30 in good health and CMV-seropositive. CDR3s include the opening cysteine and the closing phenylalanine or tryptophan. A D gene is named only where the DNA matches it firmly. Clone size is stated in some rows and not others, as once, few, many or a class when expanded.

v_gene: TRBV9; j_gene: TRBJ2-6; d_gene: -; abundance: -; CDR3nt: TGTGCCAGCAGCGTAGATATCAGGGGCGGAGCGTCTGGGGCCAACGTCCTGACTTTC; CDR3aa: CASSVDIRGGASGANVLTF
v_gene: TRBV10-3; j_gene: TRBJ2-5; d_gene: TRBD2; abundance: -; CDR3nt: TGTGCCATCAGTGCCCTCCTAGCGGGGGTACAAGAGACCCAGTACTTC; CDR3aa: CAISALLAGVQETQYF
v_gene: TRBV10-3; j_gene: TRBJ1-2; d_gene: TRBD1; abundance: -; CDR3nt: TGTGCCATCAGTGATGACAGGGGACAATATGGCTACACCTTC; CDR3aa: CAISDDRGQYGYTF
v_gene: TRBV18; j_gene: TRBJ1-2; d_gene: -; abundance: once; CDR3nt: TGTGCCAGCTCCCGAGGGCCCGACCGGGACTATGGCTACACCTTC; CDR3aa: CASSRGPDRDYGYTF
v_gene: TRBV18; j_gene: TRBJ1-1; d_gene: TRBD1; abundance: few; CDR3nt: TGTGCCAGCTCCATCGGGACAGGGAACACTGAAGCTTTCTTT; CDR3aa: CASSIGTGNTEAFF
v_gene: TRBV28; j_gene: TRBJ1-2; d_gene: -; abundance: -; CDR3nt: TGTGCCAGCAGTCGGGGGGACGGACCTAACTATGGCTACACCTTC; CDR3aa: CASSRGDGPNYGYTF
v_gene: TRBV21-1; j_gene: TRBJ1-5; d_gene: -; abundance: -; CDR3nt: TGTGCCAGCAGAGTTGAGGGTCAGCCCCAGCATTTT; CDR3aa: CASRVEGQPQHF
v_gene: TRBV6-5; j_gene: TRBJ1-5; d_gene: TRBD1; abundance: -; CDR3nt: TGTGCCAGCAGTTATGGGACAGGGATTCAGCCCCAGCATTTT; CDR3aa: CASSYGTGIQPQHF
v_gene: TRBV10-1; j_gene: TRBJ2-1; d_gene: TRBD2; abundance: -; CDR3nt: TGCGCCAGCACCATTAGCGGGGGGGCCCACAATGTAGAGCAGTTCTTC; CDR3aa: CASTISGGAHNVEQFF
v_gene: TRBV11-3; j_gene: TRBJ1-2; d_gene: -; abundance: once; CDR3nt: TGTGCCAGCAGCTTATTAAGGGGTTCCTATGGCTACACCTTC; CDR3aa: CASSLLRGSYGYTF
v_gene: TRBV18; j_gene: TRBJ2-2; d_gene: -; abundance: once; CDR3nt: TGTGCCAGCTCACCGGGAAGGAGCGGGAACACCGGGGAGCTGTTTTTT; CDR3aa: CASSPGRSGNTGELFF
v_gene: TRBV27; j_gene: TRBJ2-2; d_gene: TRBD1; abundance: -; CDR3nt: TGTGCCACCTCATTAACCGGGACAGGGAACACCGGGGAGCTGTTTTTT; CDR3aa: CATSLTGTGNTGELFF
v_gene: TRBV4-3; j_gene: TRBJ2-5; d_gene: -; abundance: -; CDR3nt: TGCGCCAGCAGCCAAGATCCCGGCGGCACCCAGTACTTC; CDR3aa: CASSQDPGGTQYF
v_gene: TRBV9; j_gene: TRBJ2-5; d_gene: -; abundance: -; CDR3nt: TGTGCCAGCAGCGTTTCGGGGGGCACCCAAGAGACCCAGTACTTC; CDR3aa: CASSVSGGTQETQYF
v_gene: TRBV7-7; j_gene: TRBJ1-3; d_gene: -; abundance: -; CDR3nt: TGTGCCAGCAGCTTAGCGACGTACGTCAGGGTGGCTGGAAACACCATATATTTT; CDR3aa: CASSLATYVRVAGNTIYF
v_gene: TRBV28; j_gene: TRBJ1-2; d_gene: TRBD1; abundance: -; CDR3nt: TGTGCCAGCCGGACAGGGAACTATGGCTACACCTTC; CDR3aa: CASRTGNYGYTF
v_gene: TRBV19; j_gene: TRBJ2-2; d_gene: -; abundance: -; CDR3nt: TGTGCCAGTAGTTCGGGAGCCGCCGGGGAGCTGTTTTTT; CDR3aa: CASSSGAAGELFF
v_gene: TRBV19; j_gene: TRBJ1-5; d_gene: TRBD1; abundance: once; CDR3nt: TGTGCCAGTAGTAATGACAGGGGTCATAGCAATCAGCCCCAGCATTTT; CDR3aa: CASSNDRGHSNQPQHF
v_gene: TRBV2; j_gene: TRBJ2-3; d_gene: -; abundance: -; CDR3nt: TGTGCCAGCAGTGTCGAGGGGCGGGGAGATACGCAGTATTTT; CDR3aa: CASSVEGRGDTQYF
v_gene: TRBV5-6; j_gene: TRBJ2-7; d_gene: TRBD1; abundance: -; CDR3nt: TGTGCCAGCAGCTTGGCCAGGGGGTCCTACGAGCAGTACTTC; CDR3aa: CASSLARGSYEQYF
v_gene: TRBV11-3; j_gene: TRBJ2-5; d_gene: -; abundance: -; CDR3nt: TGTGCCAGCAGCCAAAACACAAAAGAGACCCAGTACTTC; CDR3aa: CASSQNTKETQYF
v_gene: TRBV21-1; j_gene: TRBJ1-5; d_gene: -; abundance: few; CDR3nt: TGTGCCAGCAGGACAGTTAGCAATCAGCCCCAGCATTTT; CDR3aa: CASRTVSNQPQHF
v_gene: TRBV7-3; j_gene: TRBJ2-1; d_gene: TRBD2; abundance: -; CDR3nt: TGTGCCAGCAGCCTCGTAACCAGCGGGGGGGCCCATGAGCAGTTCTTC; CDR3aa: CASSLVTSGGAHEQFF
v_gene: TRBV4-3; j_gene: TRBJ2-1; d_gene: -; abundance: -; CDR3nt: TGCGCCAGCAGCCAAACAGGGATGGGTGAGCAGTTCTTC; CDR3aa: CASSQTGMGEQFF
v_gene: TRBV7-6; j_gene: TRBJ2-1; d_gene: TRBD2; abundance: -; CDR3nt: TGTGCCAGCACCCCGGGGAGCGGGAACCCCTACAATGAGCAGTTCTTC; CDR3aa: CASTPGSGNPYNEQFF
v_gene: TRBV29-1; j_gene: TRBJ2-1; d_gene: -; abundance: once; CDR3nt: TGCAGCGTTGATCTCGGCAGGTCCTACAATGAGCAGTTCTTC; CDR3aa: CSVDLGRSYNEQFF
v_gene: TRBV5-6; j_gene: TRBJ2-1; d_gene: TRBD2; abundance: -; CDR3nt: TGTGCCAGCAGCTTGCGTTTGAGCGGGAGTAGGGATGAGCAGTTCTTC; CDR3aa: CASSLRLSGSRDEQFF
v_gene: TRBV6-1; j_gene: TRBJ2-7; d_gene: TRBD1; abundance: -; CDR3nt: TGTGCCAGCTTAAACAGGGGGCTCTACGAGCAGTACTTC; CDR3aa: CASLNRGLYEQYF
v_gene: TRBV7-2; j_gene: TRBJ1-3; d_gene: -; abundance: -; CDR3nt: TGTGCCAGCAGCTTAGTAGGACCAGGGATATTGGCTGGAAACACCATATATTTT; CDR3aa: CASSLVGPGILAGNTIYF
v_gene: TRBV10-1; j_gene: TRBJ2-1; d_gene: TRBD2; abundance: once; CDR3nt: TGCGCCAGCAGTGAGTTCCTAGCGGGATCCTACAATGAGCAGTTCTTC; CDR3aa: CASSEFLAGSYNEQFF
v_gene: TRBV15; j_gene: TRBJ2-7; d_gene: TRBD1; abundance: -; CDR3nt: TGTGCCACCAGCAGAGATTTAGGCGTCTTAGGACAGGACTACGAGCAGTACTTC; CDR3aa: CATSRDLGVLGQDYEQYF
v_gene: TRBV2; j_gene: TRBJ2-6; d_gene: -; abundance: -; CDR3nt: TGTGCCAGCAGGGTCATGCGTGGGGCCAACGTCCTGACTTTC; CDR3aa: CASRVMRGANVLTF
v_gene: TRBV6-6; j_gene: TRBJ2-7; d_gene: TRBD2; abundance: -; CDR3nt: TGTGCCAGCAGACACACTAGCGGGGGGAGCTCCTACGAGCAGTACTTC; CDR3aa: CASRHTSGGSSYEQYF
v_gene: TRBV12-1; j_gene: TRBJ1-1; d_gene: -; abundance: once; CDR3nt: TGTGCCAGCAGCCTCATTAGATTGAACACTGAAGCTTTCTTT; CDR3aa: CASSLIRLNTEAFF
v_gene: TRBV5-1; j_gene: TRBJ2-3; d_gene: TRBD2; abundance: -; CDR3nt: TGCGCCAGCAGCCCCGGACTAGCGGGAGCAGATACGCAGTATTTT; CDR3aa: CASSPGLAGADTQYF
v_gene: TRBV5-6; j_gene: TRBJ2-5; d_gene: -; abundance: -; CDR3nt: TGTGCCAGCAGCACCAAGACAGGAGTAGGGACCCAGTACTTC; CDR3aa: CASSTKTGVGTQYF
v_gene: TRBV18; j_gene: TRBJ2-5; d_gene: -; abundance: -; CDR3nt: TGTGCCAGCTCACCTGGTGGTGGAATTACAGGGCCGTACCAGTACTTC; CDR3aa: CASSPGGGITGPYQYF
v_gene: TRBV7-2; j_gene: TRBJ2-5; d_gene: TRBD2; abundance: -; CDR3nt: TGTGCCAGCAACCCGACTAGCGGGAGCTATCCAAAGACCCAGTACTTC; CDR3aa: CASNPTSGSYPKTQYF
v_gene: TRBV7-9; j_gene: TRBJ1-5; d_gene: -; abundance: -; CDR3nt: TGTGCCAGCAGCCGTGGGGGCCAGCCCCAGCATTTT; CDR3aa: CASSRGGQPQHF
v_gene: TRBV19; j_gene: TRBJ2-1; d_gene: TRBD2; abundance: few; CDR3nt: TGTGCCAGTATGCAAAAAGCGGGAGAGTACAATGAGCAGTTCTTC; CDR3aa: CASMQKAGEYNEQFF
v_gene: TRBV27; j_gene: TRBJ1-2; d_gene: TRBD1; abundance: -; CDR3nt: TGTGCCAGCAGTTTATCCCCAGGGGGAGAGGGCTACACCTTC; CDR3aa: CASSLSPGGEGYTF
v_gene: TRBV6-5; j_gene: TRBJ1-6; d_gene: -; abundance: -; CDR3nt: TGTGCCAGCAGACGTGAGGGAGATTCACCCCTCCACTTT; CDR3aa: CASRREGDSPLHF
v_gene: TRBV7-3; j_gene: TRBJ2-3; d_gene: TRBD1; abundance: once; CDR3nt: TGTGCCAGCAGCCCGTGGACAGGGACTAGCACAGATACGCAGTATTTT; CDR3aa: CASSPWTGTSTDTQYF
v_gene: TRBV27; j_gene: TRBJ2-7; d_gene: -; abundance: -; CDR3nt: TGTGCCAGCAGTTTATCTAGACGGGGCGAGCAGTACTTC; CDR3aa: CASSLSRRGEQYF
v_gene: TRBV4-3; j_gene: TRBJ2-5; d_gene: TRBD1; abundance: -; CDR3nt: TGCGCCAGCAGCCAAAGACAGGGGGGAGAGACCCAGTACTTC; CDR3aa: CASSQRQGGETQYF
v_gene: TRBV19; j_gene: TRBJ2-1; d_gene: -; abundance: -; CDR3nt: TGTGCCAGTAGTATCCACGGGGGCTCCTACAATGAGCAGTTCTTC; CDR3aa: CASSIHGGSYNEQFF
v_gene: TRBV4-2; j_gene: TRBJ2-1; d_gene: TRBD2; abundance: few; CDR3nt: TGTGCCAGCACCGCTCGGGGCGGGAGTAGTTACAATGAGCAGTTCTTC; CDR3aa: CASTARGGSSYNEQFF
v_gene: TRBV2; j_gene: TRBJ2-7; d_gene: TRBD2; abundance: -; CDR3nt: TGTGCCAGCAGTGAAACTAGCGGGCTGAGCTCCTACGAGCAGTACTTC; CDR3aa: CASSETSGLSSYEQYF
v_gene: TRBV9; j_gene: TRBJ2-1; d_gene: -; abundance: -; CDR3nt: TGTGCCAGCAGCGTCTCCGGGACTCTTCTGTATGAGCAGTTCTTC; CDR3aa: CASSVSGTLLYEQFF